This T cell receptor (beta chain) was identified during a study of human T cells and chemical hapten exposure. Turning to the study itself: Patients were given diphenylcyclopropenone on the scalp weekly across the roughly 25-week study. Study conclusions and caveats: DPC sensitization left the count of TCRs above 1 in 1000 unchanged.

Turning to this clonotype: Antigen: not known.

Described time point: patch test 3, about 24 weeks after DPC sensitization. The sample's treatment: therapeutic diphenylcyclopropenone sensitization with weekly scalp DPC. Trimming removed 5 bases from V and 9 bases from J; junction bases left unmatched: 12. Germline values: CDR1 SGHNT, CDR2 YENEEA. The CDR3 spans 16 residues. Authors' data handling: Sample TCR counts, which ranged from roughly 20,000 to 750,000, had a median of roughly 100,000. TCRdb redid the calling of the RACE reads with MiXCR, one entry per CDR3 protein. The V and J calls come from TCRdb's annotation, not from the publication. The data show approximately 71,000 distinct CDR3 sequences, roughly 10% seen once.

The source material was whole blood, sampled in connection with sensitization to the hapten diphenylcyclopropenone (DPC). The chain uses TRBV11-3 and TRBJ2-1, with 11 bases identical to TRBD2. The receptor was derived from a woman in her forties or fifties with alopecia areata. Some clones in this sample may be carry-over from other donors' samples. CDR3 sequence reads: CASSLSMTSGKAEQFF. The CDR3 DNA sequence: TGTGCCAGCAGCCTCAGTATGACTAGCGGGAAGGCTGAGCAGTTCTTC.